A single sample gave rise to the 4 T cell receptor beta chains below, sequenced in a study of identical twins. TCRdb called the 5' RACE reads again in MiXCR, with one record for every CDR3 protein. Counted here are roughly 1,500,000 distinct CDR3 sequences, about 32% occurring once; the ten biggest clones make up about 0.3%. Sequencing was performed on cord blood. The receptors were sampled from a newborn girl in good health.

The gene calls are TRBV7-2 and TRBJ1-2; TRBD1 agrees at 7 bases. With V trimmed by 0 bases and J by 2 bases, 9 bases remained unmatched. This CDR3 contains 17 residues. CDR1 is SGHTA, CDR2 FQGNSA, per germline. CDR3 nucleotide sequence: TGTGCCAGCAGCTTAGCAATACCGGGACAGCAAAACTATGGCTACACCTTC. It specifies CASSLAIPGQQNYGYTF.

The table lists this clonotype with a few counts. V is TRBV19 and J is TRBJ2-7, with 9 bases identical to TRBD2. Unmatched junction bases numbered 5, after V lost 0 bases and J lost 5 bases. The length of the CDR3 is 15 residues. CDR1 and CDR2 (germline): LNHDA, SQIVND (reference sequence). CDR3 DNA: TGTGCCAGTAGTATAGAAGGACTAGCGAGCCACGAGCAGTACTTC. It is translated as CASSIEGLASHEQYF.

The chain uses TRBV12-3 or TRBV12-4 and TRBJ2-7, with D unclear. Trimming shortened V by 1 base and J by 7 bases, and 8 bases separated the two germline ends. The CDR3 runs 12 residues. The CDR3 coding sequence is TGTGCCAGCAGTTTAGGGGGTTTTGAGCAGTACTTC. Translation: CASSLGGFEQYF.

The CDR3: CASSLTINTGELFF. CDR3 nucleotides: TGCGCCAGCAGCTTGACAATTAACACCGGGGAGCTGTTTTTT. The chain is built from TRBV5-1 and TRBJ2-2; D remains ambiguous. The CDR3 covers 14 residues. Germline CDR1 SGHRS, CDR2 YFSETQ. V lost 1 base to trimming and J lost 2 bases, with 6 bases between them.